This TCR beta chain was recorded in a study of CD8 T cells in ankylosing spondylitis. The study, taken as a whole, reports: Ankylosing spondylitis blood seemed to carry a telltale TCR beta motif made of several highly homologous variants.

With molecular barcodes, quantitative 5'-RACE was used to make the TCR beta libraries. TCRdb used MiXCR to reprocess the 5' RACE reads, holding one entry per CDR3 protein. The sample includes about 450,000 distinct CDR3 sequences, roughly 26% of them seen just once. Germline lookup yields CDR1 LNHDA and CDR2 SQIVND (reference sequence). CDR3 length equals 14 residues. With V trimmed by 4 bases and J by 4 bases, 2 bases remained unmatched. Of note for this clonotype: Its antigen is not known.

This rearrangement joins TRBV19 to TRBJ2-1; the match to TRBD2 covers 9 bases. The TCR originated in a male donor with ankylosing spondylitis. Sequencing was carried out using blood, either unsorted or a sorted T cell fraction (not recorded which). The CDR3 DNA is TGTGCCAGTAGTAACCTAGCGGGATACAATGAGCAGTTCTTC. Amino acid sequence: CASSNLAGYNEQFF. Complete variable domain (other parts from reference TRBV19 and TRBJ2-1): DGGITQSPKYLFRKEGQNVTLSCEQNLNHDAMYWYRQDPGQGLRLIYYSQIVNDFQKGDIAEGYSVSREKKESFPLTVTSAQKNPTAFYLCASSNLAGYNEQFFGPGTRLTVL.